Following are 24 T cell receptor beta chains from one sample sequenced in a study of response to subunit inactivated influenza vaccine. TCRdb analysed the RT-PCR reads with MiXCR anew, one entry per CDR3 protein. The sample records approximately 730,000 distinct CDR3 sequences, about 15% being singletons. Sequences were derived from PBMCs from blood, sampled roughly 15 days before vaccination. These receptors all stem from a man aged 45 to 65 who received an inactivated influenza vaccine.

This chain links TRBV6-5 with TRBJ1-2; D may be TRBD1 (5 bases). This CDR3 is 15 amino acids long. V gave up 2 bases and J gave up 5 bases, with 15 bases separating them. Per the germline V gene, CDR1 is MNHEY and CDR2 is SVGAGI. CDR3 sequence reads: CASSYDGTPTYGYTF. As DNA, the CDR3 is TGTGCCAGCAGTTACGACGGGACTCCCACTTATGGCTACACCTTC.

The chain joins TRBV5-1 to TRBJ2-3, with D unresolved. CDR3 length: 15 amino acids. V gave up 3 bases and J gave up 0 bases, with 11 bases separating them. Per the germline V gene, CDR1 is SGHRS and CDR2 is YFSETQ. CDR3 coding DNA: TGCGCCAGCAGCTCCATGGGCCTTAGCACAGATACGCAGTATTTT. Protein product: CASSSMGLSTDTQYF.

In this sample, this clonotype turned up a few times. V is TRBV20-1 and J is TRBJ1-1; D unresolved. The CDR3 length is 14 residues. Germline assignment: CDR1 DFQATT and CDR2 SNEGSKA (reference sequence). V lost 3 bases and J lost 5, with 16 bases in between. CDR3 nucleotide sequence: TGCAGTGCTAGGTTAGGTGGTCCCCGTACTGAAGCTTTCTTT. Translating it yields CSARLGGPRTEAFF.

The chain carries TRBV7-2 and TRBJ2-2; tentatively, D is TRBD2 (5 bases). Germline V gives CDR1 SGHTA, CDR2 FQGNSA. The CDR3 length is 16 residues. V shed 1 base and J shed 2 bases, with 11 bases lying between them. The CDR3 is CASSLGRATNTGELFF. The CDR3 nucleotides read TGTGCCAGCAGCTTAGGGCGGGCTACCAACACCGGGGAGCTGTTTTTT.

The chain joins TRBV7-2 to TRBJ2-4; a weak D match, TRBD1 (6 bases). V lost 8 bases to trimming and J lost 7 bases, with 15 bases between them. The CDR3 runs 13 residues. CDR1 and CDR2 (germline): SGHTA, FQGNSA. The CDR3 here is CASQRTTGNIQYF. The CDR3 nucleotides read TGTGCCAGCCAGAGGACCACAGGGAACATTCAGTACTTC.

CDR3 sequence: CASSSPTTGEQFF. The CDR3 DNA is TGTGCCAGCAGTTCCCCGACCACGGGCGAGCAGTTCTTC. V gene TRBV6-6 combines with J gene TRBJ2-1; no clear D. CDR3 size: 13 residues. Trimming shortened V by 4 bases and J by 10 bases, and 14 bases separated the two germline ends. Germline V gene sequence: CDR1 MNHNY, CDR2 SVGAGI (reference sequence).

This clonotype was seen at least ten times. The chain links TRBV6-6 to TRBJ2-2, with no clear D. Germline CDR1 is MNHNY and CDR2 is SVGAGI (reference sequence). V shed 5 bases and J shed 4 bases, with 8 bases lying between them. This CDR3 has 13 amino acids. The DNA of the CDR3 is TGTGCCAGCAGTCATATAAGCACCGGGGAGCTGTTTTTT. Translating gives CASSHISTGELFF.

This clonotype was recorded a few times. J is TRBJ2-7 and V is TRBV27, with D perhaps TRBD1 (7 bases). Trimming cost V 5 bases and J 4 bases, with 18 bases left between them. This CDR3 spans 15 amino acids. The germline V gene has CDR1 MNHEY and CDR2 SMNVEV (reference sequence). The CDR3 region has the DNA TGTGCCAGCAGTGGAAACAGGGGCGGGATTTACGAGCAGTACTTC. Residues: CASSGNRGGIYEQYF.

This clonotype has more than one count but fewer than ten. The chain links TRBV4-3 to TRBJ2-5, with a weak D call TRBD2 (6 bases). This CDR3 comprises 15 residues. V was pared by 0 bases and J by 5 bases, with 13 bases between. The germline V gene encodes CDR1 LGHNA and CDR2 YSLEER. This CDR3 reads CASSQEASVRETQYF. CDR3 bases: TGCGCCAGCAGCCAAGAGGCTAGCGTCAGGGAGACCCAGTACTTC.

The chain employs TRBV20-1 and TRBJ2-5; the match to TRBD1 covers 9 bases. The V and J ends lost 5 bases and 0 bases, in that order; junction bases with no gene match: 7. CDR1 and CDR2 (germline): DFQATT, SNEGSKA (reference sequence). The CDR3 contains 15 residues. The CDR3, as DNA: TGCAGTGCTGAACCGGGACAGGGCGACCAAGAGACCCAGTACTTC. Protein product: CSAEPGQGDQETQYF.

This clonotype was counted ten times or more. The V and J genes are TRBV18 and TRBJ2-3, with D maybe TRBD2 (5 bases). The germline V gene has CDR1 KGHSH and CDR2 LQKENI. V was shortened by 2 bases and J by 0 bases, with 9 bases between the two germline ends. This CDR3 contains 15 residues. CDR3 residues: CASSPSGISTDTQYF. In DNA form, the CDR3 reads TGTGCCAGCTCACCATCGGGGATAAGCACAGATACGCAGTATTTT.

The chain is built from TRBV6-1 and TRBJ2-2, with a possible D match to TRBD1 (5 bases). V lost 6 bases and J 8 bases, leaving 22 bases between the germline ends. The CDR3 contains 16 residues. Germline CDR1 MNHNS, CDR2 SASEGT. The DNA for the CDR3 is TGTGCCAGCAGCCACGTCTCGACCAGGGTTCCAGGGGAGCTGTTTTTT. It encodes CASSHVSTRVPGELFF.

In its sample, this clonotype was seen many times. The rearrangement uses TRBV29-1 and TRBJ2-3; D is unclear. This CDR3 contains 12 residues. CDR1 is SQVTM, CDR2 ANQGSEA, per germline. The V and J ends lost 2 bases and 5 bases respectively, with 8 bases between them. DNA of the CDR3: TGCAGCGTTGAACAGGCCAAAGATACGCAGTATTTT. Protein sequence: CSVEQAKDTQYF.

In its sample, this clonotype was seen many times. The rearrangement uses TRBV12-3 or TRBV12-4 and TRBJ2-5, with TRBD2 as a possible D gene (6 bases). There are 12 residues in the CDR3. The ends were cut back, 8 bases at V and 4 bases at J, with 11 bases in the middle. DNA for the CDR3: TGTGCCAGCGGAGGGCCCGGAGAGACCCAGTACTTC. This codes for CASGGPGETQYF.

This clonotype was counted only a few times. This CDR3 reads CASSQGVGADTQYF. In DNA form, the CDR3 reads TGTGCCAGCAGCCAAGGAGTGGGGGCAGATACGCAGTATTTT. The chain carries TRBV3-1 and TRBJ2-3, with D perhaps matching TRBD1 or TRBD2 (5 bases each). The V gene lost 1 base and the J gene lost 4 bases, with 9 bases spanning the gap. The CDR3 has 14 residues. Germline V gene lookup returns CDR1 LGHDT and CDR2 YNNKEL (reference sequence).

V usage is TRBV6-5 and J usage is TRBJ2-3; 12 bases are shared with TRBD2. CDR1 is MNHEY and CDR2 is SVGAGI in the germline V gene. The CDR3 loop spans 18 amino acids. Unmatched junction bases numbered 15, after V lost 5 bases and J lost 6 bases. The CDR3 region is CASSTYRASGGARDTQYF. The CDR3 bases are TGTGCCAGCAGTACTTACCGGGCTAGCGGGGGGGCCCGGGATACGCAGTATTTT.

The rearrangement uses TRBV7-9 and TRBJ2-4; a weak D match, TRBD1 (6 bases). Germline V gene data show CDR1 as SEHNR and CDR2 as FQNEAQ (reference sequence). Deletions cut 4 bases from V and 0 bases from J, with 13 bases between. The CDR3 totals 16 residues. Written as DNA, the CDR3 is TGTGCCAGCAGCTCGGACAGTGGGAGAGCCAAAAACATTCAGTACTTC. Amino acids: CASSSDSGRAKNIQYF. Full variable domain (missing parts from reference TRBV7-9 and TRBJ2-4): DTGVSQNPRHKITKRGQNVTFRCDPISEHNRLYWYRQTLGQGPEFLTYFQNEAQLEKSRLLSDRFSAERPKGSFSTLEIQRTEQGDSAMYLCASSSDSGRAKNIQYFGAGTRLSVL.

This clonotype was detected only a few times. J is TRBJ2-7 and V is TRBV29-1; D may be TRBD1 (5 bases). The CDR3 has 15 amino acids. Per germline, CDR1 SQVTM and CDR2 ANQGSEA. Trimming shortened V by 1 base and J by 7 bases, and 20 bases separated the two germline ends. The CDR3 spells CSVEAGSSTGGEQYF. The CDR3 region has the DNA TGCAGCGTTGAAGCAGGGTCAAGCACAGGCGGAGAGCAGTACTTC.

This clonotype was counted a few times. The rearrangement uses TRBV4-3 and TRBJ1-2; D perhaps matches TRBD1 (6 bases). The CDR3 spans 14 residues. Between the trimmed V and J ends, which lost 0 bases and 8 bases, there was a span of 13 bases. Germline V gene sequence: CDR1 LGHNA, CDR2 YSLEER. The CDR3 is CASSQDKTGRGYTF. Written as DNA, the CDR3 is TGCGCCAGCAGCCAAGATAAAACAGGGAGAGGCTACACCTTC.

The chain is built from TRBV6-2 or TRBV6-3 and TRBJ2-1; 13 bases align to TRBD2. This CDR3 spans 16 amino acids. The ends lost 6 bases at V and 6 bases at J; junction bases unmatched: 8. CDR1 is MNHEY and CDR2 is SVGEGT in the germline V gene. The CDR3 DNA follows: TGTGCCAGCAGGCAAGACGGACTAGCGGGAGCCAATGAGCAGTTCTTC. This encodes CASRQDGLAGANEQFF.

The rearrangement links TRBV7-9 to TRBJ2-7; D is perhaps TRBD2 (5 bases). Germline V CDR1 and CDR2: SEHNR, FQNEAQ (reference sequence). This CDR3 region has 17 residues. The ends were cut back, 3 bases at V and 0 bases at J, with 18 bases in the middle. The CDR3 nucleotides are TGTGCCAGCAGCTTGGGGTTTGGAGCGGAAAGCTCCTACGAGCAGTACTTC. Its translation is CASSLGFGAESSYEQYF.

This clonotype was picked up a small number of times. The chain's CDR3 is CASSLNYLRQFF. As DNA, the CDR3 is TGTGCCAGCAGCCTGAACTATCTCCGGCAGTTCTTC. V usage is TRBV28 and J usage is TRBJ2-1, with D unresolved. V lost 6 bases and J 12 bases, leaving 15 bases between the germline ends. CDR3 length equals 12 residues. Germline loops: CDR1 MDHEN, CDR2 SYDVKM.

The chain couples TRBV28 to TRBJ2-3, with 7 bases aligning to TRBD2. The CDR3 runs to 20 residues. Trimming took 1 base from V and 2 from J; bases not matched to a gene: 18. Germline V lookup: CDR1 MDHEN, CDR2 SYDVKM. CDR3: CASSLFRGNRPGTITDTQYF. Here the CDR3 DNA reads TGTGCCAGCAGTTTATTCAGAGGTAACCGGCCCGGGACTATCACAGATACGCAGTATTTT.

The sample holds a few counts of this clonotype. The chain employs TRBV30 and TRBJ1-5, with D perhaps matching TRBD1 (5 bases). Germline values: CDR1 GTSNPN, CDR2 SVGIG (reference sequence). This CDR3 is built from 15 residues. Trimming removed 3 bases from V and 3 bases from J, with 15 bases in between. CDR3 coding DNA: TGTGCCTGGAGCTCAACCGGGACCCACAATCAGCCCCAGCATTTT. Its translation is CAWSSTGTHNQPQHF. Full variable domain (rest looked up from reference TRBV30 and TRBJ1-5): SQTIHQWPATLVQPVGSPLSLECTVEGTSNPNLYWYRQAAGRGLQLLFYSVGIGQISSEVPQNLSASRPQDRQFILSSKKLLLSDSGFYLCAWSSTGTHNQPQHFGDGTRLSIL.